Given below is one TCR beta chain in context. This entry belongs to a study of cytomegalovirus exposure and HLA in healthy donors. Across the whole study: Genetic ancestry analysis placed about 80% of the 300 to 500 donors that were genotyped in the Caucasian-associated cluster.

The CDR3 runs to 16 residues. Germline CDR1 reads MNHEY; CDR2 reads SMNVEV (reference sequence). J was trimmed by 4 bases and V by 4 bases; bases with no gene match: 11. It was with 60 Vbeta and 13 Jbeta primers that the PCR ran. Data came from immunoSEQ multiplex PCR; TCRdb stores just in-frame clones and leaves some out. The sample contains approximately 190,000 clones, roughly 80% of which appear only once. The chain combines TRBV27 with TRBJ1-2; TRBD1 matches 8 bases. This clonotype was sampled from a middle-aged man in good health and CMV-seronegative. The sample comprised PBMCs. The CDR3 loop is CASSSYDRTGSYGYTF. The CDR3 DNA follows: TGTGCCAGCAGTTCTTATGATAGGACAGGGTCCTATGGCTACACCTTC.